This T cell receptor beta chain was profiled in a study of cytomegalovirus exposure and HLA in healthy donors. Findings of the study overall: The productive fraction for most TCR beta V segments was about 90% or about 30% in an earlier analysis. The sole available immune exposure information was CMV serostatus. Later work found most CMV-associated TCR beta chains apparently HLA-restricted.

The PCR used 60 Vbeta and 13 Jbeta primers. Method: immunoSEQ multiplex PCR; TCRdb's copy keeps in-frame clones and lacks some. Of roughly 120,000 clones in the sample, about 8.6% are singletons; the top ten hold 5.5% to 7.5%. The CDR3 is 18 residues long. V lost 5 bases, J lost 6 bases, and 18 bases stayed unmatched. CDR1 is LNHNV, CDR2 YYDKDF, per germline (reference sequence). For this clone: Its target is unknown.

The sequenced sample consisted of PBMCs. V is TRBV15 and J is TRBJ1-2; 10 bases fit TRBD1. The sequence came from a woman between 35 and 50 years old in good health and CMV-seropositive. The CDR3: CATSPRRDRGNSVDGYTF. In DNA, the CDR3 is TGTGCCACCAGCCCTCGACGGGACAGGGGTAATAGCGTGGATGGCTACACCTTC. Looking up the rest from reference TRBV15 and TRBJ1-2 gives the full variable domain: DAMVIQNPRYQVTQFGKPVTLSCSQTLNHNVMYWYQQKSSQAPKLLFHYYDKDFNNEADTPDNFQSRRPNTSFCFLDIRSPGLGDTAMYLCATSPRRDRGNSVDGYTFGSGTRLTVV.